The subject of this entry is one T cell receptor (beta chain). Its target is unknown. The sample is drawn from a study of T cell responses to AZD1222 COVID-19 vaccine. Regarding the study as a whole: Repertoire sampling happened only post peak T cell response. With dominance at 160-218 and 743-854, vaccine-associated CD4 TCRs spanned spike. A rise in Spike-specific TCR breadth and depth followed two AZD1222 doses.

The trim removed 1 base at V and 2 bases at J, leaving 3 bases unmatched. From germline, CDR1 is SGHNT and CDR2 YENEEA. The CDR3 is 16 residues long. TCRdb's copy holds only in-frame clones and misses some; the assay was immunoSEQ multiplex PCR. Of more than 150,000 clones detected, roughly nine tenths appear once; the ten largest clones hold less than 1.6%. The chain combines TRBV11-3 with TRBJ2-3; 10 nucleotides match TRBD2. Sequencing used peripheral blood, obtained 28 days after the second AZD1222 dose. The receptor comes from an adult who received the AZD1222 COVID-19 vaccine. For the CDR3, the DNA is TGTGCCAGCAGCTTAGGGACTAGCGGAACCACAGATACGCAGTATTTT. Its protein product is CASSLGTSGTTDTQYF.